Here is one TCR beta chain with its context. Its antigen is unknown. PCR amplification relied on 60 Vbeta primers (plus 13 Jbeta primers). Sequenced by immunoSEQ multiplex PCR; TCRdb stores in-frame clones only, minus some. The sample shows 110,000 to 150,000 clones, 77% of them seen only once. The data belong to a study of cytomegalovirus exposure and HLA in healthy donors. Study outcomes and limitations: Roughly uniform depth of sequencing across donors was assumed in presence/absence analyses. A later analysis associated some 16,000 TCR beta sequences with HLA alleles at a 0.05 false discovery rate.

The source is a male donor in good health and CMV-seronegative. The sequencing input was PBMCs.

The DNA of the CDR3 is TGTGCCAGCAGCGTAGAATTAGCGGGGTCTTACACCGGGGAGCTGTTTTTT. The encoded protein is CASSVELAGSYTGELFF. This chain links TRBV9 with TRBJ2-2; 8 bases line up with TRBD2. Germline-derived CDR1 and CDR2 are SGDLS and YYNGEE. V shed 0 bases and J 3 bases; nucleotides not matched to a gene: 7. This CDR3 has 17 amino acids.